The 9 T cell receptor beta chains presented below share a single source sample, sequenced in a study of pediatric ulcerative colitis (dated by TCRdb to the late 2010s). Libraries were made using the immunoSEQ multiplex PCR assay. The immuneACCESS repertoire file appears here via TCRdb, limited to in-frame rearrangements. These files lack a portion of the clones; in checked studies, under half of the deficit traces to unresolved V genes, and the cause of the others is not known. This sample holds 59,000 or so clones; around 80% were observed only once. Under 6.5% of the sample goes to the ten largest clones. Sequencing was carried out using blood. The source is a boy between 10 and 17 years old with moderate ulcerative colitis.

This clone was detected only a few times. The rearrangement links TRBV5-1 to TRBJ1-1; D not certain. This CDR3 is 12 amino acids long. Trimming removed 2 bases at V and 6 bases at J, with 8 bases between. Germline CDR1 SGHRS, CDR2 YFSETQ. The CDR3 region is CASSFSSAEAFF. CDR3 nucleotides: TGCGCCAGCAGCTTCTCATCGGCTGAAGCTTTCTTT.

The V call is TRBV5-1, the J call TRBJ2-5; D may be TRBD2 (6 bases). Trimming removed 4 bases from V and 3 bases from J, with 10 bases in between. Germline values: CDR1 SGHRS, CDR2 YFSETQ. The CDR3 is made up of 13 amino acids. The CDR3 nucleotides read TGCGCCAGCAGCCTCCGACTAGAAGAGACCCAGTACTTC. It specifies CASSLRLEETQYF.

This chain joins TRBV7-9 and TRBJ2-7, with no clear D. The CDR3 has 15 residues. Germline V CDR1 and CDR2: SEHNR, FQNEAQ (reference sequence). With 5 bases removed from V and 0 bases from J, the gap between germline ends came to 14 bases. The DNA of the CDR3 is TGTGCCAGCAGCGCCCGGGCCTCAAGCTCCTACGAGCAGTACTTC. The encoded protein is CASSARASSSYEQYF. Full variable domain (missing parts from reference TRBV7-9 and TRBJ2-7): DTGVSQNPRHKITKRGQNVTFRCDPISEHNRLYWYRQTLGQGPEFLTYFQNEAQLEKSRLLSDRFSAERPKGSFSTLEIQRTEQGDSAMYLCASSARASSSYEQYFGPGTRLTVT.

V is TRBV2 and J is TRBJ1-5; D unclear. Deletions cut 6 bases from V and 4 bases from J, with 10 bases between. Per germline, CDR1 SNHLY and CDR2 FYNNEI. This CDR3 has 13 amino acids. DNA for the CDR3: TGTGCCAGCAGGGATGCAGGTAATCAGCCCCAGCATTTT. As protein: CASRDAGNQPQHF.

This clone has a handful of counts. V and J are TRBV11-2 and TRBJ2-4, with 11 bases identical to TRBD1. With V trimmed by 4 bases and J by 7 bases, 6 bases remained unmatched. The germline V gene encodes CDR1 SGHAT and CDR2 FQNNGV. The CDR3 runs 15 residues. This CDR3 reads CASSSLRDRGNIQYF. CDR3 nucleotide sequence: TGTGCCAGCAGCTCCCTCCGGGACAGGGGGAACATTCAGTACTTC.

The J gene is TRBJ2-7, the V gene TRBV5-4, with 7 bases identical to TRBD1. The V and J ends lost 2 bases and 0 bases, in that order; junction bases with no gene match: 5. The germline CDR1 and CDR2 sequences are SGHNT and YYREEE (reference sequence). The CDR3 totals 15 residues. This CDR3 reads CASSFDRETSYEQYF. The CDR3 DNA sequence: TGTGCCAGCAGCTTTGACAGGGAGACCTCCTACGAGCAGTACTTC.

This chain links TRBV7-2 with TRBJ2-2; the D is unclear. The germline V gene has CDR1 SGHTA and CDR2 FQGNSA. The CDR3 consists of 13 residues. V lost 1 base to trimming and J lost 6 bases, with 6 bases between them. CDR3 DNA sequence: TGTGCCAGCAGCTTAGATCAGGCCGGGGAGCTGTTTTTT. It encodes CASSLDQAGELFF.

CDR3 DNA: TGTGCCAGCAGCTCCCCAGGGGGATACGAGCAGTACTTC. Its protein is CASSSPGGYEQYF. This chain links TRBV9 with TRBJ2-7, with TRBD1 matching over 7 bases. CDR1 and CDR2 (germline): SGDLS, YYNGEE. Germline trimming cut 4 bases from V and 4 bases from J; bases unmatched to any gene: 5. The CDR3 has 13 amino acids. Together with reference TRBV9 and TRBJ2-7, the CDR3 gives the full variable domain: DSGVTQTPKHLITATGQRVTLRCSPRSGDLSVYWYQQSLDQGLQFLIQYYNGEERAKGNILERFSAQQFPDLHSELNLSSLELGDSALYFCASSSPGGYEQYFGPGTRLTVT.

The rearrangement joins TRBV4-2 to TRBJ2-3, with TRBD2 matching 7 bases. The ends lost 1 base at V and 1 base at J; junction bases unmatched: 5. There are 16 residues in the CDR3. The germline CDR1 and CDR2 sequences are LGHNA and YNFKEQ. The CDR3 nucleotides read TGTGCCAGCAGCCAAGCGGCGGGAGCCGGCACAGATACGCAGTATTTT. This translates into CASSQAAGAGTDTQYF.